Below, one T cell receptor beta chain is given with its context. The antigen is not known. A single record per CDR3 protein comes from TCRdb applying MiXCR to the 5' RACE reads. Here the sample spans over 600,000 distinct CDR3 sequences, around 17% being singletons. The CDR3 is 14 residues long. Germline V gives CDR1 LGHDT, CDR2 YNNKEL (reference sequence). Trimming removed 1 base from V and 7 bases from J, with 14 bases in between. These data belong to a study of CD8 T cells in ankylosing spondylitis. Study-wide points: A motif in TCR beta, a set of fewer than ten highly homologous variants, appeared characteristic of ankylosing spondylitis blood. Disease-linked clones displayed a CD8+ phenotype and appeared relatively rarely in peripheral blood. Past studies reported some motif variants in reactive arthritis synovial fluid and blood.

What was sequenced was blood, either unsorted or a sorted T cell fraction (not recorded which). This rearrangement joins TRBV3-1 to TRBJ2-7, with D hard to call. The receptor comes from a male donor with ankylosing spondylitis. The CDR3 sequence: CASSQGEQPLEQYF. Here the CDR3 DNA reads TGTGCCAGCAGCCAAGGAGAACAGCCCCTGGAGCAGTACTTC.